This record covers a single T cell receptor beta chain. The target antigen is unknown. The V gene end was trimmed by 0 bases and the J gene end by 7 bases; junction bases not matched to a gene: 7. This CDR3 contains 15 residues. Germline V lookup: CDR1 SGHRS, CDR2 YFSETQ. Some clones are missing from TCRdb's copy, which holds only in-frame ones; the method was immunoSEQ multiplex PCR. The table shows 98,000 or so clones, with 93% occurring only once. These data belong to a study of siplizumab effects on memory and regulatory T cells. Overall study results and limits: Mappable alloreactive CD4+ clones averaged approximately 62% Treg-derived with siplizumab versus under 30% in controls. Major contributors to the alloresponse seemed to be naive T cells, which also appeared more diverse than memory cells.

This rearrangement joins TRBV5-1 to TRBJ2-1, with 7 bases fitting TRBD1. The sequenced material came from Tregs sorted from blood. The TCR originated in a human donor in good health. The CDR3 reads CASSLVTGSQNEQFF. CDR3 nucleotide sequence: TGCGCCAGCAGCTTGGTGACAGGGTCCCAGAATGAGCAGTTCTTC.